Below, 28 T cell receptor beta chains from the same sample are listed, as sequenced in a study of cytomegalovirus exposure and HLA in healthy donors. PCR primers comprised 60 Vbeta and 13 Jbeta primers. TCRdb keeps only in-frame clones here, not all; method: immunoSEQ multiplex PCR. The sample contains 46,000 or so clones, about two thirds of which appear only once. Sequences were obtained from PBMCs. These TCRs come from a man aged 55 to 70 in good health and CMV-seropositive.

CDR3 loop: CASSEGPGGRNTGELFF. In DNA, the CDR3 is TGTGCCAGCAGCGAGGGACCCGGGGGGCGAAACACCGGGGAGCTGTTTTTT. The chain links TRBV9 to TRBJ2-2; weak D call: TRBD2 (7 bases). Germline CDR1 SGDLS, CDR2 YYNGEE. Trimming left V 3 bases short and J 2 bases short, with 17 bases between. This CDR3 is built from 17 residues.

The chain is built from TRBV29-1 and TRBJ2-1; 8 positions agree with TRBD2. The CDR3 extends over 15 amino acids. V lost 7 bases to trimming and J lost 2 bases; unmatched junction nucleotides: 10. CDR1 is SQVTM, CDR2 ANQGSEA, per germline. CDR3 residues: CSGEGGAGAYNEQFF. The CDR3 nucleotides read TGCAGCGGGGAGGGAGGAGCGGGAGCCTACAATGAGCAGTTCTTC.

This clone was seen more than once but under ten times. The gene calls are TRBV9 and TRBJ1-1, with D perhaps matching TRBD1 (6 bases). V lost 4 bases to trimming and J lost 4 bases, with 17 bases between them. This CDR3 spans 15 amino acids. The germline V gene encodes CDR1 SGDLS and CDR2 YYNGEE. CDR3: CASSTQGSGSTEAFF. For the CDR3, the DNA is TGTGCCAGCAGCACTCAGGGGAGTGGAAGCACTGAAGCTTTCTTT. Combining the CDR3 with reference TRBV9 and TRBJ1-1 gives the whole variable domain DSGVTQTPKHLITATGQRVTLRCSPRSGDLSVYWYQQSLDQGLQFLIQYYNGEERAKGNILERFSAQQFPDLHSELNLSSLELGDSALYFCASSTQGSGSTEAFFGQGTRLTVV.

This rearrangement joins TRBV11-2 to TRBJ2-5; D is ambiguous. The CDR3 is made up of 13 amino acids. Germline CDR1 SGHAT, CDR2 FQNNGV. Trimming took 1 base from V and 5 from J, leaving 8 bases between them. CDR3 residues: CASSLVSLETQYF. CDR3 DNA: TGTGCCAGCAGCTTAGTCTCACTTGAGACCCAGTACTTC.

This clone was observed a single time. V usage is TRBV6-5 and J usage is TRBJ1-1; D unclear. Trimming pared 6 bases from V and 5 bases from J, leaving 10 bases between. CDR1 is MNHEY and CDR2 is SVGAGI in the germline V gene. The CDR3 spans 12 residues. DNA for the CDR3: TGTGCCAGCAGCAACCTTGAGACTGAAGCTTTCTTT. Translation: CASSNLETEAFF.

This chain connects TRBV15 to TRBJ2-7; D might be TRBD2 (6 bases). V was clipped by 2 bases and J by 5 bases, with 16 bases between them. The CDR3 is 15 amino acids. CDR1 LNHNV and CDR2 YYDKDF come from the germline V gene (reference sequence). The CDR3 bases are TGTGCCACCAGCAGATTGGGGGGAATTACCCACGAGCAGTACTTC. Translation: CATSRLGGITHEQYF.

The gene calls are TRBV6-1 and TRBJ2-5; 8 nucleotides align to TRBD1. Looked up from germline, CDR1 is MNHNS and CDR2 is SASEGT. V gave up 4 bases and J gave up 1 base; unmatched junction bases: 2. CDR3 size: 14 residues. The CDR3 region is CASSGQGTQETQYF. In DNA, the CDR3 is TGTGCCAGCAGTGGACAGGGGACCCAAGAGACCCAGTACTTC.

The gene calls are TRBV18 and TRBJ2-1, with 11 bases fitting TRBD2. The CDR3 has 15 residues. The V segment lost 2 bases and the J segment 5 bases; nucleotides outside the gene matches: 2. CDR1 is KGHSH and CDR2 is LQKENI in the germline V gene. The CDR3 DNA reads TGTGCCAGCTCACCAGGGACTAGCGGAAACAATGAGCAGTTCTTC. Translation: CASSPGTSGNNEQFF.

The sample holds a few counts of this clone. The chain combines TRBV5-5 with TRBJ2-2; D remains unclear. CDR3 size: 14 residues. With 0 bases removed from V and 1 base from J, the gap between germline ends came to 4 bases. CDR1 and CDR2 from the germline V gene are SGHKS and YYEKEE (reference sequence). CDR3 sequence: CASSLGQNTGELFF. In DNA form, the CDR3 reads TGTGCCAGCAGCTTGGGGCAGAACACCGGGGAGCTGTTTTTT.

This clone was detected a few times. The chain links TRBV5-4 to TRBJ2-4; 9 nucleotides align to TRBD2. The V gene end was trimmed by 2 bases and the J gene end by 4 bases; junction bases not matched to a gene: 4. The CDR3 extends over 15 amino acids. CDR1 is SGHNT, CDR2 YYREEE, per germline (reference sequence). This chain's CDR3 is CASSLPAGGKNIQYF. The CDR3, as DNA: TGTGCCAGCAGCTTACCTGCGGGGGGGAAAAACATTCAGTACTTC. The full variable domain, with the rest looked up from reference TRBV5-4 and TRBJ2-4, is ETGVTQSPTHLIKTRGQQVTLRCSSQSGHNTVSWYQQALGQGPQFIFQYYREEENGRGNFPPRFSGLQFPNYSSELNVNALELDDSALYLCASSLPAGGKNIQYFGAGTRLSVL.

The chain employs TRBV28 and TRBJ2-7; 9 bases align to TRBD2. The length of the CDR3 is 15 residues. Trimming at V came to 6 bases and at J to 4 bases, leaving 10 bases not matched to a gene. Germline CDR1 reads MDHEN; CDR2 reads SYDVKM. CDR3 protein: CASSADSGRFYEQYF. In nucleotides, the CDR3 is TGTGCCAGCAGCGCGGATAGCGGGAGATTTTACGAGCAGTACTTC.

This clone was observed a handful of times. The V call is TRBV29-1, the J call TRBJ2-7; 14 bases map to TRBD2. Per the germline V gene, CDR1 is SQVTM and CDR2 is ANQGSEA. The ends lost 6 bases at V and 0 bases at J; junction bases unmatched: 4. CDR3 length: 15 amino acids. CDR3 nucleotides: TGCAGCGTGGAGGGGACTAGCGGGAGCTCCTACGAGCAGTACTTC. Translation: CSVEGTSGSSYEQYF.

In its sample, this clone was seen a few times. The rearrangement links TRBV4-1 to TRBJ2-1; D might be TRBD2 (6 bases). The CDR3 consists of 15 residues. V dropped 4 bases and J dropped 1 base, with 11 bases sitting between them. Germline V gene lookup returns CDR1 MGHRA and CDR2 YSYEKL. CDR3 protein: CASSPRGNSYNEQFF. The CDR3, as DNA: TGCGCCAGCAGCCCCCGCGGGAATTCCTACAATGAGCAGTTCTTC.

The chain uses TRBV15 and TRBJ2-7; D is unresolved. The germline V gene encodes CDR1 LNHNV and CDR2 YYDKDF (reference sequence). Trimming took off 0 bases at V and 8 bases at J, with 14 bases between the two ends. The CDR3 extends over 14 amino acids. The CDR3 protein is CATSRDLVTDKQYF. The CDR3 nucleotides are TGTGCCACCAGCAGAGATCTCGTTACAGACAAGCAGTACTTC.

This clone was recorded only once. V gene TRBV19 combines with J gene TRBJ2-1, with TRBD2 matching over 11 bases. Trimming at V came to 5 bases and at J to 7 bases, leaving 13 bases not matched to a gene. Germline CDR1 is LNHDA and CDR2 is SQIVND (reference sequence). This CDR3 is built from 17 residues. CDR3 protein: CASSPPIAGGPSNEQFF. Written as DNA, the CDR3 is TGTGCCAGTAGTCCTCCCATAGCGGGAGGGCCTTCGAATGAGCAGTTCTTC.

This clone was observed a few times. This chain links TRBV30 with TRBJ2-7; a weak D match, TRBD2 (6 bases). Per the germline V gene, CDR1 is GTSNPN and CDR2 is SVGIG (reference sequence). Between the trimmed V and J ends, which lost 0 bases and 4 bases, there was a span of 19 bases. The CDR3 runs to 16 residues. CDR3 coding DNA: TGTGCCTGGAGTGTGAGAGTGGGGGGAAAAGGGTACGAGCAGTACTTC. This encodes CAWSVRVGGKGYEQYF.

The chain joins TRBV30 to TRBJ2-7, with D perhaps TRBD2 (5 bases). V was cut by 6 bases and J by 2 bases, with 11 bases left in between. The CDR3 has 12 residues. Germline CDR1 GTSNPN, CDR2 SVGIG (reference sequence). The CDR3 coding sequence is TGTGCCTGTCAGACTACGGCCTACGAGCAGTACTTC. It specifies CACQTTAYEQYF.

This clone was counted only a few times. The rearrangement links TRBV7-9 to TRBJ2-7; 7 bases line up with TRBD2. The CDR3 is made up of 15 amino acids. Looked up from germline, CDR1 is SEHNR and CDR2 is FQNEAQ (reference sequence). Losses at the gene ends were 5 bases for V and 7 bases for J; bases not matched to a gene: 14. The CDR3: CASSTSSLAEGEQYF. CDR3 nucleotides: TGTGCCAGCAGCACCTCTTCTCTAGCGGAGGGTGAGCAGTACTTC.

The chain uses TRBV28 and TRBJ2-5; D unclear. Trimming removed 1 base from V and 7 bases from J, with 16 bases in between. CDR3 length equals 15 residues. Germline V gene sequence: CDR1 MDHEN, CDR2 SYDVKM. CDR3 nucleotides: TGTGCCAGCAGTTTATTCTATCCACCTGCTGGGACCCAGTACTTC. Its protein product is CASSLFYPPAGTQYF.

This chain connects TRBV19 to TRBJ2-5, with 10 bases that match TRBD2. V was clipped by 6 bases and J by 5 bases; unmatched bases: 12. The CDR3 loop spans 16 amino acids. From germline, CDR1 is LNHDA and CDR2 SQIVND (reference sequence). The CDR3: CASSLQAGGRGETQYF. The CDR3 bases are TGTGCCAGTAGCCTCCAAGCGGGAGGGCGCGGGGAGACCCAGTACTTC.

The CDR3 sequence: CASSQGFRETQYF. CDR3 nucleotide sequence: TGTGCCAGCAGCCAGGGGTTTCGAGAGACCCAGTACTTC. The chain employs TRBV13 and TRBJ2-5; D is perhaps TRBD1 (6 bases). Germline loops: CDR1 PRHDT, CDR2 FYEKMQ (reference sequence). CDR3 length equals 13 residues. V lost 5 bases and J 4 bases, leaving 11 bases between the germline ends.

In this sample, this clone turned up a few times. The chain joins TRBV27 to TRBJ2-1; possible D gene TRBD1, 5 bases. Per germline, CDR1 MNHEY and CDR2 SMNVEV (reference sequence). Trimming shortened V by 3 bases and J by 8 bases, and 20 bases separated the two germline ends. The CDR3 has 16 residues. Here the CDR3 reads CASSLWGPVASDEQFF. In DNA form, the CDR3 reads TGTGCCAGCAGTTTGTGGGGCCCGGTGGCATCCGATGAGCAGTTCTTC.

V and J are TRBV29-1 and TRBJ2-1, with TRBD2 matching over 13 bases. J was trimmed by 13 bases and V by 6 bases; bases with no gene match: 3. This CDR3 has 11 amino acids. Looked up from germline, CDR1 is SQVTM and CDR2 is ANQGSEA. The CDR3 DNA reads as TGCAGCGTCCGGACTAGCGGGGGTCAGTTCTTC. Translated: CSVRTSGGQFF.

The chain combines TRBV5-1 with TRBJ2-7, with 7 bases lining up with TRBD2. Per germline, CDR1 SGHRS and CDR2 YFSETQ. The CDR3 totals 13 residues. With 0 bases clipped from V and 3 bases from J, the junction kept 0 bases outside the gene matches. The CDR3 DNA reads TGCGCCAGCAGCTTGGCTAGCGGCTACGAGCAGTACTTC. Translating it yields CASSLASGYEQYF.

The rearrangement links TRBV30 to TRBJ2-3, with 9 bases fitting TRBD2. After removal of 0 bases from V and 2 bases from J, the junction contained 12 bases not matched to a gene. Germline-derived CDR1 and CDR2 are GTSNPN and SVGIG (reference sequence). The CDR3 extends over 18 amino acids. The CDR3 coding sequence is TGTGCCTGGAGTGTAAGCGGGAGGCCCCGAGGGGACACAGATACGCAGTATTTT. Protein: CAWSVSGRPRGDTDTQYF.

This clone has a handful of counts. The gene calls are TRBV7-9 and TRBJ1-5; no firm D call. The CDR3 runs 12 residues. V was pared by 3 bases and J by 5 bases, with 5 bases between. Germline V gene lookup returns CDR1 SEHNR and CDR2 FQNEAQ (reference sequence). The CDR3 DNA reads as TGTGCCAGCAGCTTCCGGGATCAGCCCCAGCATTTT. This encodes CASSFRDQPQHF.

This clone was seen a few times. This chain links TRBV4-1 with TRBJ2-3; TRBD2 matches 11 bases. The CDR3 consists of 18 residues. Germline loops: CDR1 MGHRA, CDR2 YSYEKL. V was pared by 4 bases and J by 5 bases, with 14 bases of the junction left unmatched. The CDR3 DNA is TGCGCCAGCAGCCGCGAAACTCCACTAGCGGGAGAGGTAGATACGCAGTATTTT. Protein: CASSRETPLAGEVDTQYF.

The genes are TRBV29-1 and TRBJ2-2, with D possibly TRBD1 on 5 matching bases. This CDR3 has 14 residues. Germline V CDR1 and CDR2: SQVTM, ANQGSEA. V lost 4 bases, J lost 0 bases, and 9 bases lay in between. CDR3 nucleotides: TGCAGCGTTGGACAGACCACGAACACCGGGGAGCTGTTTTTT. Translation: CSVGQTTNTGELFF.